A single sample gave rise to the 32 T cell receptor beta chains below, sequenced in a study of blood T cells in healthy people across ages. Combining a sample-barcoded 5' primer with a J-beta primer mix, a second PCR ran for 7 to 11 cycles. One entry per CDR3 protein, called by TCRdb with MiXCR from the 5' RACE reads. The sample has around 620,000 distinct CDR3 sequences, approximately 30% seen once. Sequencing was done on a sample of blood. The origin of the receptors is a woman aged 70-85 years in good health.

This clonotype was detected only a few times. V usage is TRBV4-3 and J usage is TRBJ1-3, with 9 bases lining up with TRBD1. The better agreement between TRBJ1-5 and the DNA end casts doubt on the J call. Germline V gives CDR1 LGHNA, CDR2 YSLEER. This CDR3 is 14 amino acids long. The CDR3 sequence is CASSQEGQGGPQHF. The CDR3 DNA sequence: TGCGCCAGCAGCCAAGAGGGACAGGGCGGGCCCCAGCATTTT.

In nucleotides, the CDR3 is TGCGCCAGCTCCAAGTGGGCTAGTGGGGGAGACACCGGGGAGCTGTTTTTT. Amino acids: CASSKWASGGDTGELFF. V gene TRBV4-3 combines with J gene TRBJ2-2; D tentatively reads TRBD1 or TRBD2 (5 bases each). CDR1 is LGHNA and CDR2 is YSLEER in the germline V gene. The CDR3 length is 17 residues. The V end lost 8 bases, the J end lost 3 bases, and 22 bases lay between the germline ends.

The chain carries TRBV12-3 or TRBV12-4 and TRBJ2-1; TRBD1 aligns across 8 bases. The ends lost 4 bases at V and 0 bases at J; junction bases unmatched: 2. This CDR3 is 15 amino acids long. The CDR3 DNA sequence: TGTGCCAGCAGTTACAGGGGGAGCTCCTACAATGAGCAGTTCTTC. As protein: CASSYRGSSYNEQFF.

This rearrangement joins TRBV6-2 or TRBV6-3 to TRBJ2-5; 10 nucleotides align to TRBD2. The J segment lost 3 bases and the V segment lost 5 bases, leaving 6 bases of the junction unmatched. This CDR3 region has 15 residues. Germline assignment: CDR1 MNHEY and CDR2 SVGEGT. The CDR3 reads CASSPWTSGEETQYF. CDR3 coding DNA: TGTGCCAGCAGTCCATGGACTAGCGGTGAAGAGACCCAGTACTTC.

This clonotype was detected only a few times. This chain joins TRBV11-2 and TRBJ1-1; D unclear. The CDR3 totals 14 residues. The V gene's germline CDR1 is SGHAT and CDR2 FQNNGV. V lost 0 bases to trimming and J lost 3 bases, with 8 bases between them. CDR3 sequence reads: CASSLDSSYTEAFF. CDR3 DNA: TGTGCCAGCAGCTTAGATTCCAGTTACACTGAAGCTTTCTTT.

In its sample, this clonotype was seen a few times. This chain links TRBV20-1 with TRBJ2-5, with D unclear. CDR3 size: 12 residues. V was trimmed by 6 bases and J by 5 bases, leaving 13 bases between them. Per germline, CDR1 DFQATT and CDR2 SNEGSKA (reference sequence). CDR3 nucleotides: TGCAGTGCCGAGAGTGTATGGGAGACCCAGTACTTC. It translates to CSAESVWETQYF.

V and J are TRBV20-1 and TRBJ2-7; no definite D call. Trimming removed 1 base at V and 3 bases at J, with 16 bases between. From germline, CDR1 is DFQATT and CDR2 SNEGSKA (reference sequence). CDR3 length equals 15 residues. The CDR3 here is CSARAVWEEGYEQYF. CDR3 sequence (DNA): TGCAGTGCTAGAGCGGTGTGGGAAGAAGGCTACGAGCAGTACTTC.

This clonotype was seen only a few times. The chain recombines TRBV29-1 with TRBJ2-7; D is possibly TRBD2 (6 bases). The germline V gene encodes CDR1 SQVTM and CDR2 ANQGSEA. The CDR3 is made up of 13 amino acids. Trimming removed 6 bases from V and 3 bases from J, with 15 bases in between. CDR3 in DNA: TGCAGCGTCGTTGTTGGGGGGAGCTACGAGCAGTACTTC. It yields the protein CSVVVGGSYEQYF.

This sequence joins TRBV7-2 and TRBJ2-5, with D perhaps TRBD1 (6 bases). Germline values: CDR1 SGHTA, CDR2 FQGNSA. The CDR3 consists of 16 residues. V dropped 3 bases and J dropped 2 bases, with 16 bases sitting between them. As DNA, the CDR3 is TGTGCCAGCAGCTTGGGGGCAGGGATACGGCAAGAGACCCAGTACTTC. Its protein product is CASSLGAGIRQETQYF.

The rearrangement joins TRBV4-2 to TRBJ2-7, with unresolved D. The ends were cut back, 4 bases at V and 1 base at J, with 17 bases in the middle. The CDR3 is 16 amino acids. CDR1 and CDR2 (germline): LGHNA, YNFKEQ. CDR3 DNA sequence: TGTGCCAGCAGCCCTTCCGGCGTGAGCGAGTCCTACGAGCAGTACTTC. Amino acids: CASSPSGVSESYEQYF.

This clonotype turned up a few times. J is TRBJ1-1 and V is TRBV5-1; 8 bases agree with TRBD1. CDR1 is SGHRS and CDR2 is YFSETQ in the germline V gene. The trim removed 4 bases at V and 0 bases at J, leaving 5 bases unmatched. This CDR3 is 15 amino acids long. CDR3 region: CASSMRTGMNTEAFF. In DNA form, the CDR3 reads TGCGCCAGCAGCATGAGGACAGGGATGAACACTGAAGCTTTCTTT.

About this clonotype itself: A much larger clone sits a single nucleotide away, making a read error possible. The chain links TRBV7-2 to TRBJ2-5, with D perhaps TRBD2 (6 bases). CDR1 is SGHTA, CDR2 FQGNSA, per germline. The CDR3 consists of 13 residues. CDR3 amino acids: CASSLGGVETQCF. The CDR3 DNA reads as TGTGCCAGCAGCTTAGGGGGGGTGGAGACCCAGTGCTTC.

Only a few counts were recorded for this clonotype. DNA of the CDR3: TGTGCCAGTACCGGGCTTGAGGGGACTGGAAACACCATATATTTT. This encodes CASTGLEGTGNTIYF. The rearrangement joins TRBV19 to TRBJ1-3; perhaps TRBD1 as D (5 bases). Germline CDR1 reads LNHDA; CDR2 reads SQIVND (reference sequence). Trimming left V 7 bases short and J 2 bases short, with 15 bases between. This CDR3 region has 15 residues.

This clonotype was found a few times. The germline gene is not matched at one end of the junction; a read error may be the cause. This chain joins TRBV6-6 and TRBJ1-1; 7 nucleotides align to TRBD1. The CDR3 totals 13 residues. Germline V CDR1 and CDR2: MNHNY, SVGAGI (reference sequence). Here the CDR3 reads CASTDGQAREALF. Written as DNA, the CDR3 is TGTGCCAGCACCGACGGACAGGCGCGTGAAGCTCTCTTT.

This clonotype was found a few times. The chain has TRBV12-3 or TRBV12-4 and TRBJ2-3; a possible D gene is TRBD2 (5 bases). The V end lost 5 bases, the J end lost 2 bases, and 11 bases lay between the germline ends. The CDR3 contains 14 residues. The CDR3 DNA follows: TGTGCCAGCAGTACCCAAGCGGACACAGATACGCAGTATTTT. Translation gives CASSTQADTDTQYF.

The chain combines TRBV29-1 with TRBJ1-1; D is unresolved. This CDR3 has 13 residues. Germline loops: CDR1 SQVTM, CDR2 ANQGSEA. V lost 2 bases, J lost 0 bases, and 7 bases lay in between. The DNA for the CDR3 is TGCAGCGTTGAACGGGTCATGAACACTGAAGCTTTCTTT. Its protein is CSVERVMNTEAFF.

Note on this clonotype: The junction departs from the called germline gene at one end, perhaps through a read error. V and J are TRBV5-1 and TRBJ1-1, with D possibly being TRBD1 (6 bases). Germline assignment: CDR1 SGHRS and CDR2 YFSETQ. The CDR3 consists of 14 residues. CDR3 region: CASSPRGGNTEAFF. CDR3 bases: TGTGCCAGCAGCCCCCGAGGGGGGAACACTGAAGCTTTCTTT.

The chain is built from TRBV20-1 and TRBJ1-4; D not resolved. Trimming cost V 4 bases and J 5 bases, with 17 bases left between them. This CDR3 spans 15 amino acids. Germline values: CDR1 DFQATT, CDR2 SNEGSKA (reference sequence). CDR3 in amino acids: CSAIRTAAANEKLFF. The CDR3 bases are TGCAGTGCTATCAGGACTGCTGCTGCAAATGAAAAACTGTTTTTT.

This clonotype was seen a few times. A read error may produce the germline difference seen at one junction end. This chain uses TRBV24-1 with TRBJ2-3; maybe TRBD1 (6 bases). CDR3 length equals 15 residues. Per the germline V gene, CDR1 is KGHDR and CDR2 is SFDVKD. The CDR3 DNA sequence: TGTGCCACCAGTGATAGAGGCAGGGGCACAGACACGCAGTATTTT. Translation: CATSDRGRGTDTQYF.

This sequence joins TRBV6-6 and TRBJ1-5; D remains unclear. The V gene lost 0 bases and the J gene lost 5 bases, with 5 bases spanning the gap. CDR1 MNHNY and CDR2 SVGAGI come from the germline V gene (reference sequence). The CDR3 spans 13 residues. CDR3 DNA: TGTGCCAGCAGTTACTCGACCGATCAGCCCCAGCATTTT. Protein product: CASSYSTDQPQHF.

The chain employs TRBV29-1 and TRBJ2-7, with 8 bases lining up with TRBD1. Trimming took 7 bases from V and 1 from J; bases not matched to a gene: 6. The CDR3 contains 13 residues. Germline V lookup: CDR1 SQVTM, CDR2 ANQGSEA. Here the CDR3 reads CSGTDRASYEQYF. The CDR3, as DNA: TGCAGCGGTACGGACAGGGCGTCCTACGAGCAGTACTTC.

V is TRBV5-8 and J is TRBJ1-5; D not certain. Trimming cost V 0 bases and J 0 bases, with 22 bases left between them. This CDR3 has 20 residues. Germline V gene sequence: CDR1 SGHTS, CDR2 YDEGEE. This CDR3 is CASSLVLSATAGYSNQPQHF. The CDR3 bases are TGTGCCAGCAGCTTGGTTCTTTCAGCCACCGCTGGCTATAGCAATCAGCCCCAGCATTTT.

The gene calls are TRBV7-8 and TRBJ2-7; 11 bases are a match to TRBD2. The DNA end is more similar to TRBJ2-1, so the J call may be wrong. The germline V gene has CDR1 SGHVS and CDR2 FQNEAQ. This CDR3 has 13 amino acids. CDR3 amino acids: CASRLAGVNGQFF. The CDR3, as DNA: TGTGCCAGCAGACTAGCGGGGGTCAATGGCCAGTTCTTC.

This rearrangement joins TRBV28 to TRBJ1-3; D ambiguous. V dropped 6 bases and J dropped 4 bases, with 13 bases sitting between them. CDR1 and CDR2 from the germline V gene are MDHEN and SYDVKM. This CDR3 comprises 14 residues. The CDR3 nucleotides are TGTGCCAGCAGCTTTACCGTTTCGGGAAACACCATATATTTT. As protein: CASSFTVSGNTIYF.

V gene TRBV18 combines with J gene TRBJ1-2; possibly TRBD1 for D (6 bases). CDR1 is KGHSH and CDR2 is LQKENI in the germline V gene. The CDR3 contains 15 residues. The V gene lost 4 bases and the J gene lost 7 bases, with 19 bases spanning the gap. CDR3 amino acids: CASSLNRESRGGYTF. In DNA, the CDR3 is TGTGCCAGCTCACTCAACAGGGAGTCAAGGGGTGGCTACACCTTC. Looking up the rest from reference TRBV18 and TRBJ1-2 gives the full variable domain: NAGVMQNPRHLVRRRGQEARLRCSPMKGHSHVYWYRQLPEEGLKFMVYLQKENIIDESGMPKERFSAEFPKEGPSILRIQQVVRGDSAAYFCASSLNRESRGGYTFGSGTRLTVV.

The rearrangement links TRBV24-1 to TRBJ2-7; D might be TRBD1 (6 bases). This CDR3 is built from 17 residues. Deletions cut 6 bases from V and 5 bases from J, with 25 bases between. Germline V gene sequence: CDR1 KGHDR, CDR2 SFDVKD. The CDR3 sequence is CATSPLPSDSISNEQYF. The CDR3 DNA sequence: TGTGCCACCAGTCCTTTACCCTCGGACAGTATATCCAACGAGCAGTACTTC.

This clonotype was observed a few times. This chain connects TRBV7-9 to TRBJ1-6, with D possibly TRBD1 on 5 matching bases. This CDR3 has 14 amino acids. The V end was cut by 5 bases, the J end by 7 bases, with 12 bases between. CDR1 and CDR2 (germline): SEHNR, FQNEAQ (reference sequence). CDR3 DNA sequence: TGTGCCAGCAGCACGGACACGACGAATTCACCCCTCCACTTT. Translating gives CASSTDTTNSPLHF. Drawing the rest from reference TRBV7-9 and TRBJ1-6, the complete variable domain is DTGVSQNPRHKITKRGQNVTFRCDPISEHNRLYWYRQTLGQGPEFLTYFQNEAQLEKSRLLSDRFSAERPKGSFSTLEIQRTEQGDSAMYLCASSTDTTNSPLHFGNGTRLTVT.

The table lists this clonotype with a few counts. The chain is built from TRBV6-1 and TRBJ2-3; D possibly corresponds to TRBD1 (5 bases). From germline, CDR1 is MNHNS and CDR2 SASEGT. The CDR3 sequence is 15 residues long. Trimming pared 8 bases from V and 3 bases from J, leaving 18 bases between. The DNA for the CDR3 is TGTGCCAGCGTAATCGGGCAGGGAAGGACAGATACGCAGTATTTT. This gives the protein CASVIGQGRTDTQYF.

This clonotype was found a few times. The germline gene is not matched at one end of the junction; a read error may be the cause. The V and J genes are TRBV10-2 and TRBJ1-3, with D unclear. Germline-derived CDR1 and CDR2 are WSHSY and SAAADI. The CDR3 runs to 11 residues. CDR3 coding DNA: TGCGCCAGCAGTGTAGGAAACACCATATGTTTT. Amino acid sequence: CASSVGNTICF.

V and J are TRBV12-3 or TRBV12-4 and TRBJ1-1; D is uncertain. This CDR3 comprises 13 residues. The germline V and J ends were trimmed by 3 bases and 1 base, with 6 bases remaining between them. This CDR3 reads CASSFHGNTEAFF. The CDR3 DNA reads TGTGCCAGCAGTTTTCACGGGAACACTGAAGCTTTCTTT.

The chain couples TRBV11-1 to TRBJ2-1; 8 nucleotides match TRBD1. The germline gives CDR1 SGHAT, CDR2 FQDESV (reference sequence). The CDR3 spans 16 residues. Trimming cost V 5 bases and J 2 bases; bases outside gene matches: 8. The CDR3 DNA reads as TGTGCCAGCAGCCCTCCGGGACAGGTCCCCTACAATGAGCAGTTCTTC. This translates into CASSPPGQVPYNEQFF.

DNA for the CDR3: TGTGCCAGCCGGGACACAGGGGGGTTGGGCACTGAAGCTTTCTTT. It is translated as CASRDTGGLGTEAFF. The V call is TRBV27, the J call TRBJ1-1; 8 bases match TRBD1. The trim removed 8 bases at V and 4 bases at J, leaving 12 bases unmatched. The CDR3 contains 15 residues. The germline V gene encodes CDR1 MNHEY and CDR2 SMNVEV (reference sequence).